This record covers a single TCR beta chain. The data belong to a study of T cell responses to AZD1222 COVID-19 vaccine. Across the whole study: Second-dose recipients at about 4 or about 12 weeks were treated as one pooled group.

TCRdb's table, derived via immunoSEQ multiplex PCR, lists solely in-frame clones and lacks some. The sample records about 140,000 clones, around 93% being singletons. There are 13 residues in the CDR3. The germline V gene has CDR1 KGHSH and CDR2 LQKENI. The V and J ends lost 3 bases and 6 bases respectively, with 11 bases between them. The V call is TRBV18, the J call TRBJ1-2, with a weak D call TRBD1 (6 bases). The source of this sequence is an adult in good health. The sequencing used peripheral blood, collected on day 0 of AZD1222 vaccination. The CDR3 DNA is TGTGCCAGCTCACCCACCAAGGGGGATGGCTACACCTTC. The encoded protein is CASSPTKGDGYTF.